These 21 T cell receptor beta chains were sequenced from one sample in a study of control samples from healthy donors and cancer patients. Only in-frame clones appear in the TCRdb table, and some are missing; sequencing was by immunoSEQ multiplex PCR. In the table there are 180,000 or so clones, roughly nine tenths of which are singletons. The sample comprised blood. These receptors originate from a woman between 25 and 40 years old in good health.

The chain employs TRBV27 and TRBJ1-4, with 10 bases identical to TRBD1. The CDR3 totals 15 residues. CDR1 is MNHEY and CDR2 is SMNVEV in the germline V gene (reference sequence). Losses at the gene ends were 6 bases for V and 6 bases for J; bases not matched to a gene: 7. CDR3 amino acids: CASRRTGGSYEKLFF. For the CDR3, the DNA is TGTGCCAGCAGGCGGACAGGGGGTTCGTATGAAAAACTGTTTTTT.

The chain carries TRBV27 and TRBJ1-5; D gene ambiguous. V was trimmed by 7 bases and J by 0 bases, leaving 4 bases between them. This CDR3 contains 12 residues. CDR1 and CDR2 (germline): MNHEY, SMNVEV (reference sequence). CDR3 sequence (DNA): TGTGCCAGCAACCCTAGCAATCAGCCCCAGCATTTT. This encodes CASNPSNQPQHF.

This sequence joins TRBV5-6 and TRBJ2-7; 11 nucleotides agree with TRBD2. The CDR3 sequence is 15 residues long. Trimming took 4 bases from V and 6 from J; bases not matched to a gene: 9. Per the germline V gene, CDR1 is SGHDT and CDR2 is YYEEEE. Written as DNA, the CDR3 is TGTGCCAGCAGCAAGACTAGCGGGATGTTCGGCGAGCAGTACTTC. Amino acid sequence: CASSKTSGMFGEQYF.

The chain has TRBV6-1 and TRBJ2-5, with 12 nucleotides matching TRBD2. Germline V gene sequence: CDR1 MNHNS, CDR2 SASEGT. The ends lost 4 bases at V and 0 bases at J; junction bases unmatched: 3. This CDR3 has 16 amino acids. CDR3 sequence reads: CASSAGLAGHQETQYF. The CDR3 DNA follows: TGTGCCAGCAGTGCCGGACTAGCGGGGCACCAAGAGACCCAGTACTTC.

The chain's CDR3 is CASSQVLAGSETQYF. The CDR3 DNA reads as TGTGCCAGCAGCCAAGTGTTAGCGGGGAGTGAGACCCAGTACTTC. V usage is TRBV4-2 and J usage is TRBJ2-5; TRBD2 matches 8 bases. The CDR3 extends over 15 amino acids. Germline loops: CDR1 LGHNA, CDR2 YNFKEQ. V lost 1 base and J lost 5; bases outside the gene matches: 6.

The chain combines TRBV27 with TRBJ2-3; the D gene is possibly TRBD1 (6 bases). CDR1 is MNHEY, CDR2 SMNVEV, per germline (reference sequence). V was trimmed by 6 bases and J by 5 bases, leaving 15 bases between them. This CDR3 has 14 amino acids. The CDR3 spells CASSPRGRVDTQYF. DNA for the CDR3: TGTGCCAGCAGCCCCAGGGGAAGAGTAGATACGCAGTATTTT.

This clone was counted once. The rearrangement links TRBV5-1 to TRBJ2-5; D remains unclear. The CDR3 covers 12 residues. Germline CDR1 is SGHRS and CDR2 is YFSETQ. Trimming took off 0 bases at V and 4 bases at J, with 4 bases between the two ends. CDR3 residues: CASSLALETQYF. CDR3 coding DNA: TGCGCCAGCAGCTTGGCCCTAGAGACCCAGTACTTC.

V and J are TRBV5-1 and TRBJ2-5; 10 nucleotides match TRBD1. Losses at the gene ends were 6 bases for V and 7 bases for J; bases not matched to a gene: 9. CDR1 is SGHRS, CDR2 YFSETQ, per germline. This CDR3 contains 14 residues. CDR3 sequence reads: CASTTTGTGATQYF. The DNA for the CDR3 is TGCGCCAGCACTACGACCGGGACAGGGGCGACCCAGTACTTC.

This chain uses TRBV2 with TRBJ1-2; the D gene is possibly TRBD1 (5 bases). The V and J ends lost 5 bases and 4 bases respectively, with 11 bases between them. The CDR3 spans 13 residues. Germline CDR1 SNHLY, CDR2 FYNNEI. The CDR3 DNA reads as TGTGCCAGCAGTCCGGAGGGGACCTATGGCTACACCTTC. The encoded protein is CASSPEGTYGYTF.

This chain links TRBV28 with TRBJ1-4; a possible D gene is TRBD1 (6 bases). V was clipped by 3 bases and J by 5 bases, with 13 bases between them. The CDR3 spans 15 residues. CDR1 is MDHEN, CDR2 SYDVKM, per germline. DNA for the CDR3: TGTGCCAGCAGTTTGGGCAGGGGCCGGAATGAAAAACTGTTTTTT. Translated, it gives CASSLGRGRNEKLFF.

This clone has only one observation. This chain uses TRBV5-5 with TRBJ2-7; D might be TRBD2 (6 bases). The CDR3 runs to 13 residues. V lost 3 bases and J lost 3, with 10 bases in between. Germline-derived CDR1 and CDR2 are SGHKS and YYEKEE (reference sequence). The CDR3: CASSYGTGYEQYF. For the CDR3, the DNA is TGTGCCAGCAGCTACGGGACTGGCTACGAGCAGTACTTC.

This chain joins TRBV3-1 (or the pseudogene TRBV3-2) and TRBJ2-3, with D uncertain. Germline CDR1 and CDR2: LGHDT and YNNKEL (reference sequence). Trimming cost V 1 base and J 5 bases, with 10 bases left between them. This CDR3 is built from 14 residues. DNA for the CDR3: TGTGCCAGCAGCCAAGGAACGAGTGAAGATACGCAGTATTTT. As protein: CASSQGTSEDTQYF.

The CDR3 bases are TGTGCCAGTAGCGGGGGGCCGAACAATGAGCAGTTCTTC. It codes for CASSGGPNNEQFF. This rearrangement joins TRBV6-4 to TRBJ2-1; 10 positions agree with TRBD2. CDR3 length equals 13 residues. V dropped 9 bases and J dropped 5; count of bases not matched to a gene: 4. Germline CDR1 MRHNA, CDR2 SNTAGT.

The chain links TRBV7-2 to TRBJ1-2; TRBD1 might be the D (6 bases). This CDR3 contains 14 residues. Trimming removed 5 bases from V and 3 bases from J, with 13 bases in between. Germline V gene sequence: CDR1 SGHTA, CDR2 FQGNSA. CDR3 residues: CASSRGGQYYGYTF. CDR3 bases: TGTGCCAGCAGCAGAGGGGGGCAATACTATGGCTACACCTTC.

The chain couples TRBV25-1 to TRBJ1-3; no definite D call. The CDR3 has 14 residues. Germline V gene data show CDR1 as MGHDK and CDR2 as SYGVNS. Between the trimmed V and J ends, which lost 2 bases and 0 bases, there was a span of 5 bases. Here the CDR3 DNA reads TGTGCCAGCAGTGAAACTATCTCTGGAAACACCATATATTTT. Protein sequence: CASSETISGNTIYF.

The rearrangement links TRBV4-3 to TRBJ2-1; 9 positions agree with TRBD1. V dropped 0 bases and J dropped 5; count of bases not matched to a gene: 5. The CDR3 length is 16 residues. CDR1 and CDR2 (germline): LGHNA, YSLEER. The CDR3 spells CASSQDSGTGNNEQFF. CDR3 sequence (DNA): TGCGCCAGCAGCCAAGATAGTGGGACAGGGAACAATGAGCAGTTCTTC.

The chain combines TRBV11-2 with TRBJ1-3; 9 positions agree with TRBD1. Per the germline V gene, CDR1 is SGHAT and CDR2 is FQNNGV. The J segment lost 4 bases and the V segment lost 5 bases, leaving 6 bases of the junction unmatched. The CDR3 sequence is 15 residues long. The CDR3 DNA reads as TGTGCCAGCAGCGCCGGGACAGGGATCGGAAACACCATATATTTT. Translation: CASSAGTGIGNTIYF.

Details on this clone: At the DNA level, this CDR3 is encoded by other sequences in the same sample as well. J is TRBJ2-7 and V is TRBV20-1; no clear D. Per the germline V gene, CDR1 is DFQATT and CDR2 is SNEGSKA (reference sequence). This CDR3 comprises 11 residues. With 0 bases removed from V and 4 bases from J, the gap between germline ends came to 4 bases. DNA for the CDR3: TGCAGTGCTAGAGACGGGTACGAGCAGTACTTC. Translating it yields CSARDGYEQYF.

This rearrangement joins TRBV28 to TRBJ2-7, with a weak D call TRBD2 (7 bases). This CDR3 is built from 13 residues. In germline, CDR1 is MDHEN, CDR2 SYDVKM. Trimming took off 4 bases at V and 2 bases at J, with 9 bases between the two ends. CDR3 nucleotide sequence: TGTGCCAGCAGTTCCGGGGGGCCCTACGAGCAGTACTTC. Protein product: CASSSGGPYEQYF. Full variable domain (rest looked up from reference TRBV28 and TRBJ2-7): DVKVTQSSRYLVKRTGEKVFLECVQDMDHENMFWYRQDPGLGLRLIYFSYDVKMKEKGDIPEGYSVSREKKERFSLILESASTNQTSMYLCASSSGGPYEQYFGPGTRLTVT.

The rearrangement joins TRBV7-9 to TRBJ2-5, with D maybe TRBD2 (5 bases). Germline V gene sequence: CDR1 SEHNR, CDR2 FQNEAQ (reference sequence). The ends were cut back, 1 base at V and 1 base at J, with 7 bases in the middle. The CDR3 contains 14 residues. This CDR3 reads CASSLGLTQETQYF. The DNA for the CDR3 is TGTGCCAGCAGCTTAGGACTAACCCAAGAGACCCAGTACTTC.

The chain has TRBV15 and TRBJ1-5; D call uncertain. Germline CDR1 reads LNHNV; CDR2 reads YYDKDF (reference sequence). This CDR3 has 14 amino acids. Trimming pared 1 base from V and 4 bases from J, leaving 8 bases between. This CDR3 is CATSRGQENQPQHF. For the CDR3, the DNA is TGTGCCACCAGCAGAGGTCAGGAAAATCAGCCCCAGCATTTT.